The rows below give T cell receptor beta chains drawn from one sample of a study of T cell repertoires in cytomegalovirus infection. TCRdb fed the reads into MiXCR, producing one record per CDR3 protein. The repertoire holds some 300,000 distinct CDR3 sequences, with approximately 10% as singletons. The sequenced sample was PBMCs. The receptors derive from a human donor in good health (CMV status not recorded). Some clones in this sample may be carry-over from other donors' samples. Each CDR3 is given with its conserved first and last residue. The order of the fields is V gene, clone size, J gene, D gene, CDR3 protein, CDR3 DNA. The D gene is left open where the match is weak. Not every row has a clone size; where given, it reads once, few, many or a size class.

TRBV18	many	TRBJ2-1	TRBD2	CASSPLFTSGAGNEQFF	TGTGCCAGCTCACCTCTCTTTACTAGCGGGGCTGGGAATGAGCAGTTCTTC
TRBV19	.	TRBJ2-2	.	CASKREEGLRTGELFF	TGTGCCAGTAAGAGAGAGGAGGGGTTGAGGACCGGGGAGCTGTTTTTT
TRBV3-1	few	TRBJ2-3	.	CASSPIAGSQTSDTQYF	TGTGCCAGCAGCCCCATAGCAGGAAGTCAAACGTCAGATACGCAGTATTTT
TRBV10-3	.	TRBJ1-5	.	CASEPGHTYQPQHF	TGTGCCAGCGAGCCGGGACACACATATCAGCCCCAGCATTTT
TRBV25-1	many	TRBJ2-7	TRBD1	CASSSLRGLFYEQYF	TGTGCCAGCAGTAGCCTGAGGGGGCTTTTCTACGAGCAGTACTTC
TRBV29-1	many	TRBJ2-1	.	CSVRGIFYNEQFF	TGCAGCGTCAGGGGAATATTCTACAATGAGCAGTTCTTC
TRBV7-9	many	TRBJ2-7	.	CASSRPDRGYEQYF	TGTGCCAGCAGTCGCCCAGATAGGGGTTACGAGCAGTACTTC
TRBV20-1	.	TRBJ2-2	.	CSAREGGNTGELFF	TGCAGTGCTAGAGAGGGGGGGAACACCGGGGAGCTGTTTTTT
TRBV7-2	many	TRBJ1-2	TRBD1	CASSPGGDRGHGYTF	TGTGCCAGCAGCCCAGGCGGGGACAGGGGACATGGCTACACCTTC
TRBV20-1	many	TRBJ1-5	.	CSARESGALNQPQHF	TGCAGTGCTAGAGAATCGGGAGCGCTCAATCAGCCCCAGCATTTT
TRBV7-6	many	TRBJ1-2	TRBD1	CASSSTGGGYTF	TGTGCCAGCAGCTCGACAGGGGGAGGCTACACCTTC
TRBV2	many	TRBJ1-2	.	CASSFRGDGYTF	TGTGCCAGCAGCTTCAGAGGGGACGGCTACACCTTC
TRBV5-1	.	TRBJ2-7	TRBD1	CASSLWTGSYEQYF	TGCGCCAGCAGCTTGTGGACAGGGTCGTACGAGCAGTACTTC
TRBV7-2	many	TRBJ2-3	.	CASMIGGTDTQYF	TGTGCCAGCATGATTGGGGGCACAGATACGCAGTATTTT
TRBV4-1	many	TRBJ1-1	.	CASSQAGQGVRVNTEAFF	TGCGCCAGCAGCCAAGCTGGGCAGGGAGTACGGGTGAACACTGAAGCTTTCTTT
TRBV18	.	TRBJ1-2	.	CASSPVFDRTRGYTF	TGTGCCAGCTCACCGGTATTCGACAGGACCCGGGGCTACACCTTC
TRBV28	few	TRBJ2-3	TRBD1	CASSLWGDRGTDTQYF	TGTGCCAGCAGTTTATGGGGGGACAGGGGCACAGATACGCAGTATTTT
TRBV20-1	.	TRBJ2-7	.	CSAHLGTYEQYF	TGCAGTGCCCACCTGGGGACCTACGAGCAGTACTTC
TRBV19	many	TRBJ2-1	.	CATRGGHEQFF	TGTGCCACCCGAGGGGGGCATGAGCAGTTCTTC
TRBV7-2	many	TRBJ2-1	.	CGTGRYYNEQFF	TGTGGAACGGGACGATATTACAATGAGCAGTTCTTC
TRBV29-1	many	TRBJ2-1	TRBD2	CSVRLAGAPSYNEQFF	TGCAGCGTGAGACTAGCGGGTGCCCCCTCTTACAATGAGCAGTTCTTC
TRBV29-1	many	TRBJ1-2	.	CSVESRGADNNYGYTF	TGCAGCGTTGAATCCAGAGGGGCAGATAATAACTATGGCTACACCTTC
TRBV29-1	.	TRBJ2-2	.	CSRPQGPTNTGELFF	TGCAGCCGCCCTCAGGGGCCCACGAACACCGGGGAGCTGTTTTTT
TRBV3-1	few	TRBJ2-1	TRBD2	CASSQASGGAGNEQFF	TGTGCCAGCAGCCAAGCTAGCGGGGGGGCAGGCAATGAGCAGTTCTTC
TRBV2	many	TRBJ2-5	.	CASSGGWTAQETQYF	TGTGCCAGCAGTGGTGGGTGGACGGCCCAAGAGACCCAGTACTTC
TRBV20-1	many	TRBJ1-4	.	CSARDSRDNEKLFF	TGCAGTGCTAGAGATAGTAGGGATAATGAAAAACTGTTTTTT
TRBV7-9	many	TRBJ2-3	TRBD2	CASSSAGGQSTDTQYF	TGTGCCAGCAGCTCCGCGGGGGGGCAAAGCACAGATACGCAGTATTTT
TRBV7-8	many	TRBJ2-5	TRBD1	CASSSPGTGVKTQYF	TGTGCCAGCAGCTCCCCCGGGACAGGGGTAAAGACCCAGTACTTC
TRBV10-3	many	TRBJ2-3	.	CAISASGTVTDTQYF	TGTGCCATCAGTGCTTCGGGCACCGTCACAGATACGCAGTATTTT
TRBV20-1	few	TRBJ1-6	.	CSARDGRRVSYNSPLHF	TGCAGTGCTAGAGATGGTCGCAGGGTCTCCTATAATTCACCCCTCCACTTT
TRBV11-2	many	TRBJ1-1	.	CASSLRSGRVEAFF	TGTGCCAGCAGCCTAAGGTCTGGTAGGGTTGAAGCTTTCTTT
TRBV24-1	many	TRBJ2-2	TRBD2	CATSDFAGENTGELFF	TGTGCCACCAGTGATTTCGCGGGAGAGAACACCGGGGAGCTGTTTTTT
TRBV15	many	TRBJ2-5	.	CATSRGGKETQYF	TGTGCCACCAGCAGAGGGGGAAAAGAGACCCAGTACTTC
TRBV6-2/TRBV6-3	many	TRBJ2-1	.	CASSREVNNNEQFF	TGTGCCAGCAGTCGAGAGGTCAACAACAATGAGCAGTTCTTC
TRBV11-2	many	TRBJ2-2	.	CASSLTDHVFGELFF	TGTGCCAGCAGCTTAACTGACCACGTTTTCGGGGAGCTGTTTTTT
TRBV20-1	.	TRBJ1-6	.	CSASGLGGSPLHF	TGCAGTGCTTCGGGACTGGGAGGTTCACCCCTCCACTTT
TRBV20-1	.	TRBJ1-6	.	CSASSGRIYNSPLHF	TGCAGTGCTAGTTCAGGCAGAATCTATAATTCACCCCTCCACTTT